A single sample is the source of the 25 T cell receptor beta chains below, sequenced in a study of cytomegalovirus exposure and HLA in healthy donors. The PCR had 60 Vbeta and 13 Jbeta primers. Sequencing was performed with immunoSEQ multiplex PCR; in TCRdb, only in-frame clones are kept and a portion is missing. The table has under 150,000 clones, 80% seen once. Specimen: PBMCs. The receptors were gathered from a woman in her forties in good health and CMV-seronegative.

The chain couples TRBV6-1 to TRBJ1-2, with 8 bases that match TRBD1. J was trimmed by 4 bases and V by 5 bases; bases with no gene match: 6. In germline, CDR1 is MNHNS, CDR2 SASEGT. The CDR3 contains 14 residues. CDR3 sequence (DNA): TGTGCCAGCAGTCCACAGGGGGAGAGCTATGGCTACACCTTC. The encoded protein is CASSPQGESYGYTF.

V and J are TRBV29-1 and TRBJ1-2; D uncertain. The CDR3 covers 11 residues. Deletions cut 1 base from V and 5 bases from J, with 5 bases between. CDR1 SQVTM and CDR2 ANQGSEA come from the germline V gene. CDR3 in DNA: TGCAGCGTTGAAGTCCGGTATGGCTACACCTTC. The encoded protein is CSVEVRYGYTF.

The DNA of the CDR3 is TGTGCCAGCAGTAGACAGGGGGCCACCGGGGAGCTGTTTTTT. This sequence encodes CASSRQGATGELFF. This chain links TRBV28 with TRBJ2-2; 10 nucleotides align to TRBD1. The CDR3 has 14 amino acids. V lost 5 bases and J lost 4; bases outside the gene matches: 1. Germline V gene sequence: CDR1 MDHEN, CDR2 SYDVKM.

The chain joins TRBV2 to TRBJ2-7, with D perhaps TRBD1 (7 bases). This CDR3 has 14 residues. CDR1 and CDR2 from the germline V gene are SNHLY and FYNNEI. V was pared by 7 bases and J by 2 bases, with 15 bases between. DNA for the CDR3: TGTGCCAGCACGGGGGACAGAATAACCTACGAGCAGTACTTC. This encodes CASTGDRITYEQYF.

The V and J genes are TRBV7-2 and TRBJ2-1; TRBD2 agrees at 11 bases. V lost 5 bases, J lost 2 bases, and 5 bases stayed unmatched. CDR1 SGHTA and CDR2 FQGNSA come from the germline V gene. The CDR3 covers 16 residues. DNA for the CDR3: TGTGCCAGCAGCCCACCGGGACTAGCGGCCTACAATGAGCAGTTCTTC. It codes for CASSPPGLAAYNEQFF.

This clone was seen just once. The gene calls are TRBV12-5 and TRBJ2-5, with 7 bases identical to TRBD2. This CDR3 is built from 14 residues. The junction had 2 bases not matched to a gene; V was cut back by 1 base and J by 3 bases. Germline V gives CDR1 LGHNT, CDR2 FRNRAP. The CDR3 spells CASGLGTREETQYF. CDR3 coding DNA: TGTGCTAGTGGTTTGGGGACTAGGGAAGAGACCCAGTACTTC.

CDR3 loop: CASSLRGLPHEQFF. In DNA form, the CDR3 reads TGTGCCAGCAGCCTGAGGGGGCTGCCCCATGAGCAGTTCTTC. The chain combines TRBV7-9 with TRBJ2-1; 7 positions agree with TRBD1. The germline V gene has CDR1 SEHNR and CDR2 FQNEAQ (reference sequence). The ends lost 5 bases at V and 8 bases at J; junction bases unmatched: 9. CDR3 length: 14 amino acids.

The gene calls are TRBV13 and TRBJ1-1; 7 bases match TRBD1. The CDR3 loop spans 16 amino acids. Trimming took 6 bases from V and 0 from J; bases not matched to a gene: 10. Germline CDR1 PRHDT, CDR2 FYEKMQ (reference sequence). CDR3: CASRLRTGIMNTEAFF. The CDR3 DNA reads TGTGCCAGCAGATTACGGACAGGTATTATGAACACTGAAGCTTTCTTT.

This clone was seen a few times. The DNA for the CDR3 is TGTGCCAGCAGTGAATGGGACAGCGACAATCAGCCCCAGCATTTT. This gives the protein CASSEWDSDNQPQHF. This rearrangement joins TRBV6-1 to TRBJ1-5, with 7 positions matching TRBD1. Germline V gene sequence: CDR1 MNHNS, CDR2 SASEGT. V was clipped by 2 bases and J by 3 bases; unmatched bases: 4. This CDR3 contains 15 residues.

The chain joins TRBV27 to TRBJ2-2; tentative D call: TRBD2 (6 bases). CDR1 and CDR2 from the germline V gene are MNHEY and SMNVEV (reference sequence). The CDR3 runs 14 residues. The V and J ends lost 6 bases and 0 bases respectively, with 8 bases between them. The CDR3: CASREGSNTGELFF. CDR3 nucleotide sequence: TGTGCCAGCAGGGAGGGTTCGAACACCGGGGAGCTGTTTTTT.

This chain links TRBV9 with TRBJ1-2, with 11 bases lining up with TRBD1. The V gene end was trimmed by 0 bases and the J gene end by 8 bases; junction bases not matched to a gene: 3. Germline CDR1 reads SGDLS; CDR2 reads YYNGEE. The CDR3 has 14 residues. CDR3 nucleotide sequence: TGTGCCAGCAGCGTAGAGGGACAGGGGGTCGGCTACACCTTC. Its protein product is CASSVEGQGVGYTF.

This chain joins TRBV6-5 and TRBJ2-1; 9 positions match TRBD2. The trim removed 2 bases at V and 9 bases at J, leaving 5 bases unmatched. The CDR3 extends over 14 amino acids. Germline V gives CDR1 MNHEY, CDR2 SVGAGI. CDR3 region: CASSYGGRATEQFF. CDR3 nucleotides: TGTGCCAGCAGTTACGGCGGGAGGGCCACTGAGCAGTTCTTC.

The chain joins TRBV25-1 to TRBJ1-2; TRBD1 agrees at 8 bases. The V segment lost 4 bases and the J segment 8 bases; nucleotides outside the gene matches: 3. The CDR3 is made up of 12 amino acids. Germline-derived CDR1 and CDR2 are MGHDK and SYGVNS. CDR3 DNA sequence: TGTGCCAGCAGTGGACAGGGGATGGGCTACACCTTC. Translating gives CASSGQGMGYTF.

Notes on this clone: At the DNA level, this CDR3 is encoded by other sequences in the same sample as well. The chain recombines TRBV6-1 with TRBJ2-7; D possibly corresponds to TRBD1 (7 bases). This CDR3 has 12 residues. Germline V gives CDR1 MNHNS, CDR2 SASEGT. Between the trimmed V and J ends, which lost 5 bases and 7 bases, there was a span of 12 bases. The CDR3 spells CASSPRGREQYF. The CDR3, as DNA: TGTGCCAGCAGTCCCAGGGGGAGGGAGCAGTACTTC.

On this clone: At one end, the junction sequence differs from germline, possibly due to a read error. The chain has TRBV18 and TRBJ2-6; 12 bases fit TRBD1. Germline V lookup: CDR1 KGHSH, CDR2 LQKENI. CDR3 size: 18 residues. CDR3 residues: CASSPPGQGASGANVLTF. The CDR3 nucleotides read TGTGCCAGCTCCCCACCGGGACAGGGGGCGTCTGGGGCCAACGTCCTGACTTTC.

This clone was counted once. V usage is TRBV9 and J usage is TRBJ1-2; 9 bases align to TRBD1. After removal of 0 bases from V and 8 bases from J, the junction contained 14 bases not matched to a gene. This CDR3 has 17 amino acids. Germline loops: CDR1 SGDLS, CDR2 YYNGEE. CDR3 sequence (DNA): TGTGCCAGCAGCGTAGTACCAGCTGACAGGGGGGCAGGCGGCTACACCTTC. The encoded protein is CASSVVPADRGAGGYTF.

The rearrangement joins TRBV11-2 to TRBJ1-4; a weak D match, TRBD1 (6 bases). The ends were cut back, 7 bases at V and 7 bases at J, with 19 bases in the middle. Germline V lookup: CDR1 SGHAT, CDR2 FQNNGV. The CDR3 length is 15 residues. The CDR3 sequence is CASKDLAGVGEKLFF. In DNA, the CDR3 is TGTGCCAGCAAGGACTTAGCAGGGGTGGGTGAAAAACTGTTTTTT.

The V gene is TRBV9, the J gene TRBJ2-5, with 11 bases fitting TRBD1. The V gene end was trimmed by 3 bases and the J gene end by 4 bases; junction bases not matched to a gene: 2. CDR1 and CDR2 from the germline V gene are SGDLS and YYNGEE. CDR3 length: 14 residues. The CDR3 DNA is TGTGCCAGCAGCGCGGGACAGGGGGGAGAGACCCAGTACTTC. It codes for CASSAGQGGETQYF.

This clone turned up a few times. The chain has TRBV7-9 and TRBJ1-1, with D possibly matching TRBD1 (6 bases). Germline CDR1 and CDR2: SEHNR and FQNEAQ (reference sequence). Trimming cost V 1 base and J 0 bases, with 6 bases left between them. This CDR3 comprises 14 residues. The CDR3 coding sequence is TGTGCCAGCAGCTTAGGGGGGCTGAACACTGAAGCTTTCTTT. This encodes CASSLGGLNTEAFF.

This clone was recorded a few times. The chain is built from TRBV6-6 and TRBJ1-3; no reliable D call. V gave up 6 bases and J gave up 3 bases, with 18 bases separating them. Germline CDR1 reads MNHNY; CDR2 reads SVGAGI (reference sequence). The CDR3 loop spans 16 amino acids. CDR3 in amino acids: CASSASYSGVGNTIYF. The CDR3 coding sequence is TGTGCCAGCAGCGCTAGTTACTCGGGAGTTGGAAACACCATATATTTT.

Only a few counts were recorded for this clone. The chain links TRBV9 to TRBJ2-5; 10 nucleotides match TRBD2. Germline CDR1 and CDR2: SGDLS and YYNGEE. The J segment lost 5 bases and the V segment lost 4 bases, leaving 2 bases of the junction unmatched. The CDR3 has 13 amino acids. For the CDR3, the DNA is TGTGCCAGCAGCCTGGGACTAGCGGAGACCCAGTACTTC. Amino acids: CASSLGLAETQYF.

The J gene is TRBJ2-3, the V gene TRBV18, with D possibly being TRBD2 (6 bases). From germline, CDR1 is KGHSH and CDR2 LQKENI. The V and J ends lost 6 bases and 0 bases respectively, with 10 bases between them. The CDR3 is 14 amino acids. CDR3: CASSWGLSTDTQYF. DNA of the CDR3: TGTGCCAGCTCCTGGGGACTCAGCACAGATACGCAGTATTTT.

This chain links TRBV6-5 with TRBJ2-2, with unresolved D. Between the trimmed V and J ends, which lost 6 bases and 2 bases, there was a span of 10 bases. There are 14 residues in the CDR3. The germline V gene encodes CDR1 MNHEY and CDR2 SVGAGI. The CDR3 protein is CASRRMANTGELFF. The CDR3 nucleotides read TGTGCCAGCAGGAGGATGGCCAACACCGGGGAGCTGTTTTTT.

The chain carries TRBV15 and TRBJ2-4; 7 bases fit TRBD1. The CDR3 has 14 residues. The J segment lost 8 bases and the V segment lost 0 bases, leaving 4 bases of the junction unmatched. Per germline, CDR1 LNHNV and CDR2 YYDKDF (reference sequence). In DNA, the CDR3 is TGTGCCACCAGCAGAGATCAGGGGGTAGACATTCAGTACTTC. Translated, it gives CATSRDQGVDIQYF.

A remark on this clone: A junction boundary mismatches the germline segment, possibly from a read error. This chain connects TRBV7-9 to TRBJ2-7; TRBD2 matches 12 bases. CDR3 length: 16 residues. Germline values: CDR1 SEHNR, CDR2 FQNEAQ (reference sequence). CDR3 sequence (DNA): TGTTCCAGCAGCTTAAGACTAGCGGGAGACTCCTACGAGCAGTACTTC. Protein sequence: CSSSLRLAGDSYEQYF. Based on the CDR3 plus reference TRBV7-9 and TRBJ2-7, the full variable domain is DTGVSQNPRHKITKRGQNVTFRCDPISEHNRLYWYRQTLGQGPEFLTYFQNEAQLEKSRLLSDRFSAERPKGSFSTLEIQRTEQGDSAMYLCSSSLRLAGDSYEQYFGPGTRLTVT.